Following are 26 T cell receptor beta chains from one sample sequenced in a study of blood T cell repertoires in COVID-19. The protocol was immunoSEQ multiplex PCR, while the TCRdb copy is restricted to in-frame clones and leaves out a portion. The sample has about 230,000 clones; about 83% are singletons. The sequencing sample was made of peripheral blood. The receptors were sampled from a woman aged 45-65 years with acute or convalescent COVID-19.

The V gene is TRBV28, the J gene TRBJ1-2; weak D call: TRBD1 (5 bases). Trimming took off 6 bases at V and 3 bases at J, with 8 bases between the two ends. Germline CDR1 and CDR2: MDHEN and SYDVKM. This CDR3 contains 12 residues. For the CDR3, the DNA is TGTGCCAGCAGGGGGGGAGACTATGGCTACACCTTC. It codes for CASRGGDYGYTF.

V usage is TRBV29-1 and J usage is TRBJ1-2; perhaps TRBD1 as D (6 bases). This CDR3 spans 13 amino acids. Trimming stripped 4 bases from V and 3 bases from J, with 12 bases between. The germline V gene encodes CDR1 SQVTM and CDR2 ANQGSEA. The CDR3 protein is CSVGQGLDYGYTF. CDR3 coding DNA: TGCAGCGTTGGTCAGGGGTTGGACTATGGCTACACCTTC.

The rearrangement uses TRBV2 and TRBJ2-1, with D tentatively TRBD1 (6 bases). Trimming took 6 bases from V and 3 from J, leaving 15 bases between them. The CDR3 spans 15 residues. In germline, CDR1 is SNHLY, CDR2 FYNNEI. In nucleotides, the CDR3 is TGTGCCAGCAGCGTCGACAGGAGCCTCTACAATGAGCAGTTCTTC. Translating it yields CASSVDRSLYNEQFF.

The gene calls are TRBV7-9 and TRBJ2-7; a weak D match, TRBD2 (6 bases). V lost 1 base and J lost 7, with 14 bases in between. Germline V gene sequence: CDR1 SEHNR, CDR2 FQNEAQ (reference sequence). The CDR3 covers 14 residues. CDR3 sequence reads: CASSLDGGPEEQYF. As DNA, the CDR3 is TGTGCCAGCAGCTTAGACGGGGGACCGGAAGAGCAGTACTTC.

There are a few counts of this clone. The chain is built from TRBV2 and TRBJ2-1, with a weak D call TRBD2 (6 bases). V gave up 6 bases and J gave up 15 bases, with 18 bases separating them. The CDR3 loop spans 12 amino acids. Germline CDR1 is SNHLY and CDR2 is FYNNEI. CDR3: CASRRDWGVWFF. CDR3 bases: TGTGCCAGCAGGAGGGACTGGGGGGTTTGGTTCTTC. Based on the CDR3 plus reference TRBV2 and TRBJ2-1, the full variable domain is EPEVTQTPSHQVTQMGQEVILRCVPISNHLYFYWYRQILGQKVEFLVSFYNNEISEKSEIFDDQFSVERPDGSNFTLKIRSTKLEDSAMYFCASRRDWGVWFFGPGTRLTVL.

V is TRBV5-1 and J is TRBJ2-7; 8 positions match TRBD2. Germline assignment: CDR1 SGHRS and CDR2 YFSETQ. The CDR3 length is 15 residues. After removal of 0 bases from V and 2 bases from J, the junction contained 4 bases not matched to a gene. CDR3 DNA: TGCGCCAGCAGCTTGGTTACTAGCGGCACCTACGAGCAGTACTTC. Amino acids: CASSLVTSGTYEQYF.

The chain has TRBV3-1 (or the pseudogene TRBV3-2) and TRBJ1-4, with D hard to call. This CDR3 comprises 12 residues. From germline, CDR1 is LGHDT and CDR2 YNNKEL (reference sequence). Deletions cut 4 bases from V and 6 bases from J, with 6 bases between. CDR3 nucleotide sequence: TGTGCCAGCAGCCCGCAGTATGAAAAACTGTTTTTT. Protein: CASSPQYEKLFF.

This chain connects TRBV7-8 to TRBJ1-1; TRBD1 matches 7 bases. The V and J ends lost 5 bases and 4 bases, in that order; junction bases with no gene match: 7. The CDR3 consists of 14 residues. The germline gives CDR1 SGHVS, CDR2 FQNEAQ. This CDR3 reads CASSREGASTEAFF. The CDR3 region has the DNA TGTGCCAGCAGCCGAGAGGGGGCGTCCACTGAAGCTTTCTTT.

This clone occurred a few times. The chain couples TRBV5-6 to TRBJ1-3; D unclear. Between the trimmed V and J ends, which lost 4 bases and 0 bases, there was a span of 17 bases. The CDR3 is 17 residues long. Per the germline V gene, CDR1 is SGHDT and CDR2 is YYEEEE. CDR3 sequence: CASSHLGAGASGNTIYF. CDR3 DNA sequence: TGTGCCAGCAGCCATTTAGGCGCAGGCGCCTCTGGAAACACCATATATTTT.

The chain links TRBV19 to TRBJ1-5, with 7 positions matching TRBD1. Trimming at V came to 2 bases and at J to 1 base, leaving 2 bases not matched to a gene. CDR3 length: 15 residues. CDR1 and CDR2 (germline): LNHDA, SQIVND (reference sequence). The CDR3 protein is CASSIYRGSNQPQHF. DNA of the CDR3: TGTGCCAGTAGTATATACAGGGGAAGCAATCAGCCCCAGCATTTT.

This clone showed up just once. The gene calls are TRBV6-2 or TRBV6-3 and TRBJ2-7, with D possibly TRBD1 on 7 matching bases. CDR1 and CDR2 (germline): MNHEY, SVGEGT. This CDR3 has 13 residues. Trimming removed 3 bases at V and 6 bases at J, with 12 bases between. The CDR3 loop reads CASSYRQGGEQYF. CDR3 in DNA: TGTGCCAGCAGTTATAGACAGGGAGGCGAGCAGTACTTC.

The chain links TRBV2 to TRBJ1-2; no definite D call. The CDR3 covers 13 residues. V was pared by 6 bases and J by 4 bases, with 12 bases between. CDR1 is SNHLY and CDR2 is FYNNEI in the germline V gene. The CDR3 reads CASSHGGVYGYTF. The CDR3 DNA reads TGTGCCAGCAGCCATGGCGGCGTCTATGGCTACACCTTC.

The chain recombines TRBV11-2 with TRBJ2-7, with TRBD2 matching over 15 bases. CDR3 length equals 17 residues. V was pared by 0 bases and J by 4 bases, with 4 bases of the junction left unmatched. Germline lookup yields CDR1 SGHAT and CDR2 FQNNGV. The DNA for the CDR3 is TGTGCCAGCAGCTTAGATGGGACTAGCGGGGGGACTTACGAGCAGTACTTC. Residues: CASSLDGTSGGTYEQYF.

The chain couples TRBV6-5 to TRBJ2-2; possible D gene TRBD2, 7 bases. CDR1 MNHEY and CDR2 SVGAGI come from the germline V gene. With 4 bases removed from V and 5 bases from J, the gap between germline ends came to 14 bases. The CDR3 totals 15 residues. The CDR3 spells CASSSRGAGTGELFF. The CDR3 DNA reads as TGTGCCAGCAGTTCCCGGGGGGCGGGGACCGGGGAGCTGTTTTTT.

The J gene is TRBJ1-2, the V gene TRBV2; TRBD1 agrees at 8 bases. This CDR3 has 16 residues. The V and J ends lost 8 bases and 5 bases, in that order; junction bases with no gene match: 16. Looked up from germline, CDR1 is SNHLY and CDR2 is FYNNEI. The CDR3 region has the DNA TGTGCCAGCGTAAGGGAAGTGACAGGGGCGGGTTATGGCTACACCTTC. Encoded protein: CASVREVTGAGYGYTF.

The chain joins TRBV5-1 to TRBJ2-7; TRBD2 aligns across 12 bases. Germline CDR1 SGHRS, CDR2 YFSETQ. V lost 0 bases and J lost 6; bases outside the gene matches: 7. The CDR3 is made up of 16 amino acids. Written as DNA, the CDR3 is TGCGCCAGCAGCTTGGCCGGGGGACTAGCGGGCTTCGAGCAGTACTTC. It encodes CASSLAGGLAGFEQYF.

CDR3 amino acids: CASSQDQGSHIKLFF. The DNA of the CDR3 is TGTGCCAGCAGCCAAGACCAGGGATCCCACATAAAACTGTTTTTT. This chain links TRBV3-1 (or the pseudogene TRBV3-2) with TRBJ1-4; maybe TRBD1 (5 bases). Germline CDR1 and CDR2: LGHDT and YNNKEL (reference sequence). The CDR3 contains 15 residues. Trimming took off 0 bases at V and 10 bases at J, with 15 bases between the two ends.

The chain has TRBV7-3 and TRBJ2-2; 10 bases agree with TRBD2. There are 19 residues in the CDR3. J gave up 2 bases and V 0 bases, and 9 bases lay outside the gene matches. Germline-derived CDR1 and CDR2 are SGHTA and FQGTGA. DNA for the CDR3: TGTGCCAGCAGCTTAACGCCCGTAGCGGGGGGTTTCAACACCGGGGAGCTGTTTTTT. It yields the protein CASSLTPVAGGFNTGELFF.

The chain recombines TRBV2 with TRBJ1-1; D may be TRBD1 (6 bases). The CDR3 length is 13 residues. Germline V CDR1 and CDR2: SNHLY, FYNNEI. V lost 6 bases, J lost 4 bases, and 12 bases lay in between. The CDR3 loop reads CASRNRVATEAFF. DNA of the CDR3: TGTGCCAGCAGGAACAGGGTGGCCACTGAAGCTTTCTTT.

This clone was detected only once. V is TRBV6-2 or TRBV6-3 and J is TRBJ2-1; possibly TRBD1 for D (6 bases). CDR3 length: 15 amino acids. The V gene lost 2 bases and the J gene lost 6 bases, with 14 bases spanning the gap. Germline V gives CDR1 MNHEY, CDR2 SVGEGT. The CDR3: CASSYDRPAGNEQFF. In DNA, the CDR3 is TGTGCCAGCAGTTACGACAGGCCTGCTGGCAATGAGCAGTTCTTC.

The chain has TRBV4-1 and TRBJ1-1; 7 positions agree with TRBD1. V lost 0 bases to trimming and J lost 4 bases; unmatched junction nucleotides: 14. CDR3 length: 18 residues. The germline V gene encodes CDR1 MGHRA and CDR2 YSYEKL. The CDR3, as DNA: TGCGCCAGCAGCCAAGATAGAACAGGGGTGGGGGGTGGCACTGAAGCTTTCTTT. Translated, it gives CASSQDRTGVGGGTEAFF.

The gene calls are TRBV28 and TRBJ1-5; no clear D gene. Germline CDR1 MDHEN, CDR2 SYDVKM. Trimming stripped 8 bases from V and 0 bases from J, with 17 bases between. This CDR3 is built from 16 residues. The CDR3 sequence is CASYSPFVDSNQPQHF. The CDR3 nucleotides read TGTGCCAGCTATTCCCCCTTTGTAGATAGCAATCAGCCCCAGCATTTT.

The rearrangement uses TRBV6-5 and TRBJ1-1; D may be TRBD1 (6 bases). V shed 2 bases and J shed 0 bases, with 7 bases lying between them. Germline-derived CDR1 and CDR2 are MNHEY and SVGAGI. This CDR3 has 14 residues. CDR3 coding DNA: TGTGCCAGCAGTTACCGGACAGTGAACACTGAAGCTTTCTTT. As protein: CASSYRTVNTEAFF.

On this clone: Other DNA sequences in the sample encode the same CDR3. The chain recombines TRBV28 with TRBJ2-5, with D unclear. The CDR3 has 11 residues. From germline, CDR1 is MDHEN and CDR2 SYDVKM. The ends were cut back, 8 bases at V and 2 bases at J, with 6 bases in the middle. The CDR3 is CASSSQETQYF. The CDR3 DNA is TGTGCCAGCTCGAGTCAAGAGACCCAGTACTTC.

The chain is built from TRBV11-2 and TRBJ2-1, with 8 bases identical to TRBD1. In germline, CDR1 is SGHAT, CDR2 FQNNGV. The CDR3 contains 15 residues. Germline trimming cut 0 bases from V and 3 bases from J; bases unmatched to any gene: 1. CDR3 coding DNA: TGTGCCAGCAGCTTAGACAGGGGGCTCTACAATGAGCAGTTCTTC. It codes for CASSLDRGLYNEQFF.

The V gene is TRBV19, the J gene TRBJ2-7, with 10 nucleotides matching TRBD1. Germline values: CDR1 LNHDA, CDR2 SQIVND (reference sequence). V trimming: 9 bases; J trimming: 6 bases; junction bases outside the gene matches: 11. CDR3 length equals 14 residues. The CDR3 is CASTPGQGYSEQYF. CDR3 in DNA: TGTGCCAGCACACCGGGACAGGGGTACAGCGAGCAGTACTTC.